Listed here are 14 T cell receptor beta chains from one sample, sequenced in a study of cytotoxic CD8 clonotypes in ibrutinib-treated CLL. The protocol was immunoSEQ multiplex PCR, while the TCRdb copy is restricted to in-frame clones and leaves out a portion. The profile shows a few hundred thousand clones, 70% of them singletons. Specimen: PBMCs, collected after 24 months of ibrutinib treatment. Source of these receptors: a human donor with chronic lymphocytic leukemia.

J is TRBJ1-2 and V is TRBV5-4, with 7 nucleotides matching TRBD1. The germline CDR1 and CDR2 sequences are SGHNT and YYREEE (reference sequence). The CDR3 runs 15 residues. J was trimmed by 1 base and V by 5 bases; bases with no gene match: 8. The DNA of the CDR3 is TGTGCCAGCAGGAGCGGGACAGACCTTAACTATGGCTACACCTTC. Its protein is CASRSGTDLNYGYTF.

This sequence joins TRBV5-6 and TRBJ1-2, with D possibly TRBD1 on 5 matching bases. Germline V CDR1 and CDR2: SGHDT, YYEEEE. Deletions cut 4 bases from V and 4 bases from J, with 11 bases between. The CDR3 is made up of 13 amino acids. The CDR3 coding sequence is TGTGCCAGCAGCCCCGGGACTCTCTATGGCTACACCTTC. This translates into CASSPGTLYGYTF.

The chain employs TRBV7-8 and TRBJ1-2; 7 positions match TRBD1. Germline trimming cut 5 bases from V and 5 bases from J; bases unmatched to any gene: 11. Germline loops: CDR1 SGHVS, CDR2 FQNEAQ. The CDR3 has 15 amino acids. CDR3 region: CASSPTGTAEYGYTF. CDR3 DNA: TGTGCCAGCAGCCCGACTGGGACAGCGGAGTATGGCTACACCTTC.

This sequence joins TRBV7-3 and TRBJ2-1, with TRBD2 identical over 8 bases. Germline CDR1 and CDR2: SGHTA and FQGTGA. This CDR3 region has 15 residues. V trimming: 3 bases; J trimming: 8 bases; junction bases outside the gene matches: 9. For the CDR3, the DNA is TGTGCCAGCAGCTTGGGCGGGAGGAAGTTCGATGAGCAGTTCTTC. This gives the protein CASSLGGRKFDEQFF.

CDR3 sequence reads: CASSLGQSEAFF. As DNA, the CDR3 is TGTGCCAGCAGCCTCGGGCAGTCTGAAGCTTTCTTT. The rearrangement joins TRBV9 to TRBJ1-1; D is uncertain. V lost 4 bases and J lost 6, with 10 bases in between. The CDR3 spans 12 residues. Germline assignment: CDR1 SGDLS and CDR2 YYNGEE.

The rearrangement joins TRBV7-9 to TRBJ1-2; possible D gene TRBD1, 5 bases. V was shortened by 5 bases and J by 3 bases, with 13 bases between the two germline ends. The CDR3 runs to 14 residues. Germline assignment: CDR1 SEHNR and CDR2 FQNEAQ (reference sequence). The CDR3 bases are TGTGCCAGCAGCCAAATGACAGAAGACTATGGCTACACCTTC. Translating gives CASSQMTEDYGYTF.

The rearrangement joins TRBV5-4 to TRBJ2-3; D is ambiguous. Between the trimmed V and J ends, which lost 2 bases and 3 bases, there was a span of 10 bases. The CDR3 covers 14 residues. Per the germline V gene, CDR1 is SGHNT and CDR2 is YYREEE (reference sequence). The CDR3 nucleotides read TGTGCCAGCAGCTTTCTCGACGAAACAGATACGCAGTATTTT. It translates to CASSFLDETDTQYF.

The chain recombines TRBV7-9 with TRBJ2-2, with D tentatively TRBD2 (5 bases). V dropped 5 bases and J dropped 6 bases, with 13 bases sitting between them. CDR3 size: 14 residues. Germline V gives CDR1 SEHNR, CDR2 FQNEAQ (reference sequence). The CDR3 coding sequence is TGTGCCAGCAGCGCTGACGGGGTAGCCGGGGAGCTGTTTTTT. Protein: CASSADGVAGELFF.

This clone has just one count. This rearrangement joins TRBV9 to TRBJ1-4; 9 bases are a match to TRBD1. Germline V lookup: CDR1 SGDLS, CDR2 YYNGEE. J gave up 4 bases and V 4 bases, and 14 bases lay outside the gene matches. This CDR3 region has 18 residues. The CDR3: CASSPGKGTGRVNEKLFF. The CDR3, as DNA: TGTGCCAGCAGCCCGGGAAAGGGGACAGGGAGAGTTAATGAAAAACTGTTTTTT.

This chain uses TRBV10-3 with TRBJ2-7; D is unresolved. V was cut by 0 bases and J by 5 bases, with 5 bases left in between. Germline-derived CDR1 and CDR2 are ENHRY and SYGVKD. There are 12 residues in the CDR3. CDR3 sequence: CAISESPDEQYF. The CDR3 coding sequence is TGTGCCATCAGTGAGTCGCCAGACGAGCAGTACTTC.

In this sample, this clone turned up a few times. The DNA of the CDR3 is TGTGCCAGCTCACCATCGACCCGGAACGAGCAGTACTTC. Amino acid sequence: CASSPSTRNEQYF. This chain uses TRBV18 with TRBJ2-7; the D is unclear. Trimming stripped 2 bases from V and 5 bases from J, with 10 bases between. Looked up from germline, CDR1 is KGHSH and CDR2 is LQKENI. This CDR3 has 13 residues.

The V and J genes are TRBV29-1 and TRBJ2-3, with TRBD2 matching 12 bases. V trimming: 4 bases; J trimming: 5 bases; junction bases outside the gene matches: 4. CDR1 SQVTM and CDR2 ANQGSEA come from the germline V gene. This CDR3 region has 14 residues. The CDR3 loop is CSVAPTSGGDTQYF. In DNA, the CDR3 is TGCAGCGTTGCCCCGACTAGCGGGGGAGATACGCAGTATTTT.

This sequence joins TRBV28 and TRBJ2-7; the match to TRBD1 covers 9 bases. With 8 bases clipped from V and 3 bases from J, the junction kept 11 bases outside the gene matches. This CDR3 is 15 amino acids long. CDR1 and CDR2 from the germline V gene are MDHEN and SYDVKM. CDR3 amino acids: CASGRVGTGLYEQYF. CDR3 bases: TGTGCCAGCGGGAGGGTGGGGACAGGGCTCTACGAGCAGTACTTC.

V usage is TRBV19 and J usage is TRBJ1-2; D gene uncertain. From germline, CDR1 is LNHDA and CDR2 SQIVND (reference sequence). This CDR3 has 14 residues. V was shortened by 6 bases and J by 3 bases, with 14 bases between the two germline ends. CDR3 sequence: CASRPNLIDYGYTF. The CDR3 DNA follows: TGTGCCAGTAGGCCGAATTTAATTGACTATGGCTACACCTTC.